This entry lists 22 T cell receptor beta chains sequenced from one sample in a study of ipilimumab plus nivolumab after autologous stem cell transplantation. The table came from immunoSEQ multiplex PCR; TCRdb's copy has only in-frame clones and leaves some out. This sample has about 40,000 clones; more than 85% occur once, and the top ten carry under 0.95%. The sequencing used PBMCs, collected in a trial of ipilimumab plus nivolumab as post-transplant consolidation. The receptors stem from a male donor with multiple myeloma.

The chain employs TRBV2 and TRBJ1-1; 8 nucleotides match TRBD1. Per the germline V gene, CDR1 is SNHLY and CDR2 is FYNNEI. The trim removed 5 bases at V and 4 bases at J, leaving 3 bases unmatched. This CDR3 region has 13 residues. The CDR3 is CASSRTGLTEAFF. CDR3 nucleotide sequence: TGTGCCAGCAGTCGGACAGGGCTCACTGAAGCTTTCTTT.

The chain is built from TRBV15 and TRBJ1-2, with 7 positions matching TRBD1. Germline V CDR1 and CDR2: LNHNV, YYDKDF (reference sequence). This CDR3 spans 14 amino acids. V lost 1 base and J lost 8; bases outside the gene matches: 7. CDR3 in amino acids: CATSRGEGARGYTF. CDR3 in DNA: TGTGCCACCAGCAGAGGCGAGGGGGCGCGGGGCTACACCTTC.

Here the CDR3 DNA reads TGTGCCAGCAGCCCCGGGACTTACACAGATACGCAGTATTTT. This sequence encodes CASSPGTYTDTQYF. The genes are TRBV7-3 and TRBJ2-3; a weak D match, TRBD2 (6 bases). There are 14 residues in the CDR3. V was cut by 5 bases and J by 2 bases, with 11 bases left in between. The germline V gene encodes CDR1 SGHTA and CDR2 FQGTGA.

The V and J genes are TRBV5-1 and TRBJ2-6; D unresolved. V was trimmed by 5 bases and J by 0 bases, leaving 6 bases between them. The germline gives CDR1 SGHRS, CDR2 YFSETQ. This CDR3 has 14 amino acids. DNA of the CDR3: TGCGCCAGCAGAACAGACTCTGGGGCCAACGTCCTGACTTTC. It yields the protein CASRTDSGANVLTF.

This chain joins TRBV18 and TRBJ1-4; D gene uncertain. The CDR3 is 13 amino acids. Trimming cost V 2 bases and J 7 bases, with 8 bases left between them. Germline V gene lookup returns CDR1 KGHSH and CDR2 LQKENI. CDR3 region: CASSPGTGEKLFF. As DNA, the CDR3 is TGTGCCAGCTCACCAGGCACGGGTGAAAAACTGTTTTTT.

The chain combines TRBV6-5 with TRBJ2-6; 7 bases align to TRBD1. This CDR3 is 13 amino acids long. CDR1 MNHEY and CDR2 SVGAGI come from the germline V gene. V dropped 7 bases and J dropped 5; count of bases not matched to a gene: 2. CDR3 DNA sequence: TGTGCCAGCATGACAGGGAGGGCCAACGTCCTGACTTTC. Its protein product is CASMTGRANVLTF.

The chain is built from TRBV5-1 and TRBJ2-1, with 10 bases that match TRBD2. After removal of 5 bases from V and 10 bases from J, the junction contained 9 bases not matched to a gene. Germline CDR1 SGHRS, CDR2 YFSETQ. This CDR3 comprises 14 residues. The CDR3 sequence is CASSNGLAAPEQFF. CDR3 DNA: TGCGCCAGCAGTAATGGACTAGCGGCCCCAGAGCAGTTCTTC.

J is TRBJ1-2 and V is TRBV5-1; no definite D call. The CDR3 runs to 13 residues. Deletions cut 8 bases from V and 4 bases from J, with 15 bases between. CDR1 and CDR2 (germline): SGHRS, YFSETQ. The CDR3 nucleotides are TGCGCCAGTTCATGGGGAGAGGTCTATGGCTACACCTTC. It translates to CASSWGEVYGYTF.

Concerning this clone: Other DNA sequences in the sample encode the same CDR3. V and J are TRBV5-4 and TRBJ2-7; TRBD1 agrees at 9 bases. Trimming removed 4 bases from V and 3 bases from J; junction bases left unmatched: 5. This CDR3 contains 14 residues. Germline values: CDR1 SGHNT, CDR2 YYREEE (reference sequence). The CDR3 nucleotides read TGTGCCAGCAGCCGAACGGGACAGGGCTACGAGCAGTACTTC. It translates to CASSRTGQGYEQYF.

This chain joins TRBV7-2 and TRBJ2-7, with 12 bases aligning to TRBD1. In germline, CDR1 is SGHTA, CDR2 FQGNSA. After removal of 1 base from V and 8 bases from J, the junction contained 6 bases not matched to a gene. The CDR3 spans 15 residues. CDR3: CASSLGGTGGPQQYF. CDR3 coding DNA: TGTGCCAGCAGCTTAGGGGGGACAGGGGGCCCCCAGCAGTACTTC.

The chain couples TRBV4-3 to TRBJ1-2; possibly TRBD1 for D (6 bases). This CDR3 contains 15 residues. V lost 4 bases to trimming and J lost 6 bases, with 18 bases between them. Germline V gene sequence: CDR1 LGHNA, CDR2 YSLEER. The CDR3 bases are TGCGCCAGCAGCCCTGCTCTTGGGGGCCGGGATGGCTACACCTTC. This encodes CASSPALGGRDGYTF.

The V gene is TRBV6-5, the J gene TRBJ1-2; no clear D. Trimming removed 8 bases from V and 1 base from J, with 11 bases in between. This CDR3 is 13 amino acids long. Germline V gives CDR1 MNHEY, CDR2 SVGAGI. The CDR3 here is CASGPRVNYGYTF. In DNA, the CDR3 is TGTGCCAGCGGGCCTCGGGTTAACTATGGCTACACCTTC.

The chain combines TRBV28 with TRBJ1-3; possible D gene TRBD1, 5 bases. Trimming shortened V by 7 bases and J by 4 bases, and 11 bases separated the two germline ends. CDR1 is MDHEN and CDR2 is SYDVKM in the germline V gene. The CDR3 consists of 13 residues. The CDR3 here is CASTGNGGNTIYF. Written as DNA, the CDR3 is TGTGCCAGCACAGGGAATGGGGGAAACACCATATATTTT.

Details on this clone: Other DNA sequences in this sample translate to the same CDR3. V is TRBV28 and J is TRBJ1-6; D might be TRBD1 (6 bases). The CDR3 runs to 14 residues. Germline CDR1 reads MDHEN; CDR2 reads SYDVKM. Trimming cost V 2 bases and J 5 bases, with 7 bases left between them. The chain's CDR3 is CASSLHRDNSPLHF. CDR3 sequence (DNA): TGTGCCAGCAGTTTACACAGGGATAATTCACCCCTCCACTTT.

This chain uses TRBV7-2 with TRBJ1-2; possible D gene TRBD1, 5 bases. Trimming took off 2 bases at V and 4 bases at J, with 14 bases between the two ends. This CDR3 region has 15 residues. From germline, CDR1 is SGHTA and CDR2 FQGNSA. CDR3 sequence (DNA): TGTGCCAGCAGCTTATCCACAGGAAGCTTCTATGGCTACACCTTC. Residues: CASSLSTGSFYGYTF.

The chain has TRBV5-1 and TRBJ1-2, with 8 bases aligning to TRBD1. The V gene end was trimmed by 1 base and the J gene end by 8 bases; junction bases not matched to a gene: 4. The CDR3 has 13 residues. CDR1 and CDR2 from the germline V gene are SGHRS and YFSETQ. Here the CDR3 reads CASSLTGGQGYTF. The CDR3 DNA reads TGCGCCAGCAGCTTGACAGGGGGGCAAGGCTACACCTTC.

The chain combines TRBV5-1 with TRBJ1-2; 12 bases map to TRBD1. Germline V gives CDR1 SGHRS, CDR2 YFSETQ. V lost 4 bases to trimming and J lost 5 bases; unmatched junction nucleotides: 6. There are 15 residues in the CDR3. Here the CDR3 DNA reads TGCGCCAGCAGCATAGGGACAGGGGGCGCGTATGGCTACACCTTC. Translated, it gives CASSIGTGGAYGYTF.

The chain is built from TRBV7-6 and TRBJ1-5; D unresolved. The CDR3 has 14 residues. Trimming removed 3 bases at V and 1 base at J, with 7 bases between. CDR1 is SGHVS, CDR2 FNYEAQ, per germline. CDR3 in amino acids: CASSLGQSNQPQHF. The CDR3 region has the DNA TGTGCCAGCAGCTTGGGCCAGAGCAATCAGCCCCAGCATTTT. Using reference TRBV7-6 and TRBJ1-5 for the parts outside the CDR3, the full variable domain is GAGVSQSPRYKVTKRGQDVALRCDPISGHVSLYWYRQALGQGPEFLTYFNYEAQQDKSGLPNDRFSAERPEGSISTLTIQRTEQRDSAMYRCASSLGQSNQPQHFGDGTRLSIL.

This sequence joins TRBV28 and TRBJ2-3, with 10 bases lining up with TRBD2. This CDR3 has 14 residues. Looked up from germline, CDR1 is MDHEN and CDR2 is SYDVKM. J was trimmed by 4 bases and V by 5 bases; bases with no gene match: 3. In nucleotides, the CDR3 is TGTGCCAGCAGTCAGGGACTAGCGTCAGATACGCAGTATTTT. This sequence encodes CASSQGLASDTQYF.

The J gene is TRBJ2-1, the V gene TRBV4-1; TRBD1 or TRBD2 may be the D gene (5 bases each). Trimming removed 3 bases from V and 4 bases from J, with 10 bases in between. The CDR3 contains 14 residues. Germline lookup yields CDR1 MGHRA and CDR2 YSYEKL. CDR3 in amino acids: CASSQGPNYNEQFF. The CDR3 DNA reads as TGCGCCAGCAGCCAGGGACCTAATTACAATGAGCAGTTCTTC.

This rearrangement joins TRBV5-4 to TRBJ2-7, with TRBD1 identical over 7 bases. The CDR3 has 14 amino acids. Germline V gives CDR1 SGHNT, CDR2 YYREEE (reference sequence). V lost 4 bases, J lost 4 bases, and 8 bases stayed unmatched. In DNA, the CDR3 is TGTGCCAGCAGCCCGCGAGGGGGCGGGTACGAGCAGTACTTC. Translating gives CASSPRGGGYEQYF.

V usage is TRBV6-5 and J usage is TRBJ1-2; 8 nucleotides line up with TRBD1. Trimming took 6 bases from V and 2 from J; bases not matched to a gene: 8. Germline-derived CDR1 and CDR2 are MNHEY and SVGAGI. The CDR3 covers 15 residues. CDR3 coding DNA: TGTGCCAGCAGCCCCACAGGGGGGGCGAACTATGGCTACACCTTC. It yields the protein CASSPTGGANYGYTF.